This T cell receptor (beta chain) is from a study of metastatic and nonmetastatic thyroid tumors. TCRdb re-called clones via MiXCR from the PCR reads. The sample records about 32,000 clones, around 25% being singletons. Thyroid surgery was preceded by no treatment in any patient. Germline values: CDR1 SGHTA, CDR2 FQGTGA. The ends were cut back, 3 bases at V and 4 bases at J, with 13 bases in the middle. The CDR3 has 15 amino acids. This clone was seen ten or more times. This clonotype was sampled from a female donor with papillary thyroid cancer or a benign thyroid nodule (not recorded which). Some clones in this sample may be carry-over from other donors' samples. The sample was blood. The rearrangement uses TRBV7-3 and TRBJ2-1; no clear D. The CDR3 reads CASSLSASSYNEQFF. The CDR3 nucleotides are TGTGCCAGCAGCTTGTCGGCTAGTAGTTACAATGAGCAGTTCTTC.